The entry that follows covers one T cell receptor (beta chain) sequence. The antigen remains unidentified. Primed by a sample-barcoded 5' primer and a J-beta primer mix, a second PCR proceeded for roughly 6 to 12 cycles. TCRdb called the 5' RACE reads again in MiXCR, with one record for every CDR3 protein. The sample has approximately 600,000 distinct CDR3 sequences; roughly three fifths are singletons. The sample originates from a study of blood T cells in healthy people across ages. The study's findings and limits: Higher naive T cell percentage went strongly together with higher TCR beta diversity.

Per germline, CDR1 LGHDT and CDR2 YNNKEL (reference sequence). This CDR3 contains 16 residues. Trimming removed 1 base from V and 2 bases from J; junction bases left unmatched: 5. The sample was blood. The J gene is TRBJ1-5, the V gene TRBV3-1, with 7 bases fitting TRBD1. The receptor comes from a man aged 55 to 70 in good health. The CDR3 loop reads CASSQGTGIGNQPQHF. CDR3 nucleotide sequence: TGTGCCAGCAGCCAAGGGACAGGTATCGGCAATCAGCCCCAGCATTTT.